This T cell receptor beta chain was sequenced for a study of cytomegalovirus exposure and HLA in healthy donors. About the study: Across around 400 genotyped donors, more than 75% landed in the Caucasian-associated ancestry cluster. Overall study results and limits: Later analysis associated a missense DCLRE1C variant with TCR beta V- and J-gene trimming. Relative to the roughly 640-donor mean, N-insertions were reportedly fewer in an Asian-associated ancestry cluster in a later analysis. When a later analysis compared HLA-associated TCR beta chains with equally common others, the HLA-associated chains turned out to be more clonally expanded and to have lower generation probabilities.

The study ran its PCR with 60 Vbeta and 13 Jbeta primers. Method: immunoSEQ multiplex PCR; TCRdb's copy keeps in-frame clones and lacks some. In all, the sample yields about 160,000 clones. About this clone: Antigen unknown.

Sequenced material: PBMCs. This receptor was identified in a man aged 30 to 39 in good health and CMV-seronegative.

The CDR3 coding sequence is TGTGCCAGCAGCCCCGACGGGGACACCGGGGAGCTGTTTTTT. Translation gives CASSPDGDTGELFF. The chain is built from TRBV9 and TRBJ2-2, with a weak D call TRBD2 (5 bases). Germline V gives CDR1 SGDLS, CDR2 YYNGEE. This CDR3 has 14 amino acids. The germline V and J ends were trimmed by 4 bases and 3 bases, with 10 bases remaining between them.